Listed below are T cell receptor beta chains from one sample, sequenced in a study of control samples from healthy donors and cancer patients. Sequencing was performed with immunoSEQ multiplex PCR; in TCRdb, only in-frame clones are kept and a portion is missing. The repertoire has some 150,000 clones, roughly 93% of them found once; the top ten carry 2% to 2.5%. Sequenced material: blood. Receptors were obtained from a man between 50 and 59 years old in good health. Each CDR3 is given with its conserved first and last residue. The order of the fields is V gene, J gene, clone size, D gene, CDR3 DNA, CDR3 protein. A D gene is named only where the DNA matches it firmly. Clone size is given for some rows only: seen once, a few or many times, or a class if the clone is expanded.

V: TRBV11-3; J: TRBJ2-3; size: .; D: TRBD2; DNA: TGTGCCAGCAGCTCGGGACTAGCGGGAGGCACAGATACGCAGTATTTT; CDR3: CASSSGLAGGTDTQYF
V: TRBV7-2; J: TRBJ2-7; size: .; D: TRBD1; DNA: TGTGCCAGCAGCTTAGACCCCGGGACAGGGAAATACGAGCAGTACTTC; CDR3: CASSLDPGTGKYEQYF
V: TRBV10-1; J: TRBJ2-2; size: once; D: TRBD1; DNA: TGCGCCAGCAGCATGGGGACAGCTACCGGGGAGCTGTTTTTT; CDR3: CASSMGTATGELFF
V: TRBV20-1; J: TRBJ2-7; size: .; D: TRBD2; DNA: TGCAGTGCTAGTCCCCGGACTAGGACCTACGAGCAGTACTTC; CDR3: CSASPRTRTYEQYF
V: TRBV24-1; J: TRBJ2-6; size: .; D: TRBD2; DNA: TGTGCCACCGGGACTAGCGGTACATTCTCTGGGGCCAACGTCCTGACTTTC; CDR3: CATGTSGTFSGANVLTF
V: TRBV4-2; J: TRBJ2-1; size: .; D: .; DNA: TGTGCCAGCAGCCAAGGCGGCCTATCCTACAATGAGCAGTTCTTC; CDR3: CASSQGGLSYNEQFF
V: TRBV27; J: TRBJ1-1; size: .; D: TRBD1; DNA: TGTGCCAGCAGCCTGGCACAGGGGATGGGGACTGAAGCTTTCTTT; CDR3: CASSLAQGMGTEAFF
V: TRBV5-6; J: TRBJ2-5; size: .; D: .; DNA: TGTGCCAGCAGCTATCGCCTGAGGGGCCCAGAGACCCAGTACTTC; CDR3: CASSYRLRGPETQYF
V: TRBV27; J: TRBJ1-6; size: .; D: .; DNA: TGTGCCAGCAGTTTAGTTCACAGAGAGAATTCACCCCTCCACTTT; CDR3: CASSLVHRENSPLHF
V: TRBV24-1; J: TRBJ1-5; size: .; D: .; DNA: TGTGCCACCAGTGGAAGGGGTGGTCAGCCCCAGCATTTT; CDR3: CATSGRGGQPQHF
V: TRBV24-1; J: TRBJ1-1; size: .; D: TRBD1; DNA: TGTGCCACCAGACCGGGACAGGGGGCGCCCAGGGACACTGAAGCTTTCTTT; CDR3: CATRPGQGAPRDTEAFF
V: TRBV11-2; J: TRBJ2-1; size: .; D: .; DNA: TGTGCCAGCAGCTTAAGGGCGGACCCCTACAATGAGCAGTTCTTC; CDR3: CASSLRADPYNEQFF
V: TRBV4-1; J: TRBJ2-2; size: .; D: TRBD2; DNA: TGCGCCAGCAGCCCAAGAGCGGGACTAGCGGGAGAAGTTAACACCGGGGAGCTGTTTTTT; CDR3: CASSPRAGLAGEVNTGELFF